These 15 T cell receptor beta chains originate from one sample sequenced in a study of blood T cell repertoires in COVID-19. The repertoire was sequenced with immunoSEQ multiplex PCR; TCRdb's copy has only in-frame clones and lacks some. The sample carries 150,000 to 180,000 clones, roughly 78% recorded once. The sequenced sample was peripheral blood. These receptor sequences come from a man of 80 years or more with acute or convalescent COVID-19.

This clone was found once. This chain links TRBV7-8 with TRBJ2-5; D is perhaps TRBD1 (7 bases). The CDR3 consists of 14 residues. V lost 4 bases to trimming and J lost 5 bases, with 14 bases between them. Germline V lookup: CDR1 SGHVS, CDR2 FQNEAQ. The CDR3 DNA reads TGTGCCAGCAGCTCACAGACAGGGACTGAGACCCAGTACTTC. Its translation: CASSSQTGTETQYF.

The chain recombines TRBV19 with TRBJ2-7; 10 bases are a match to TRBD2. Germline-derived CDR1 and CDR2 are LNHDA and SQIVND (reference sequence). J was trimmed by 3 bases and V by 6 bases; bases with no gene match: 5. The CDR3 sequence is 14 residues long. The CDR3 here is CASRLSGGVYEQYF. Written as DNA, the CDR3 is TGTGCCAGTAGACTAAGCGGGGGGGTCTACGAGCAGTACTTC.

The chain joins TRBV19 to TRBJ1-1; the match to TRBD1 covers 9 bases. The junction had 5 bases not matched to a gene; V was cut back by 5 bases and J by 1 base. This CDR3 has 15 residues. Germline lookup yields CDR1 LNHDA and CDR2 SQIVND (reference sequence). CDR3 loop: CASSPWDRENTEAFF. The DNA for the CDR3 is TGTGCCAGTAGTCCCTGGGACAGGGAGAACACTGAAGCTTTCTTT.

In its sample, this clone was seen once. The chain uses TRBV4-2 and TRBJ2-1; 7 bases agree with TRBD1. The V segment lost 4 bases and the J segment 5 bases; nucleotides outside the gene matches: 2. CDR1 is LGHNA, CDR2 YNFKEQ, per germline. CDR3 length equals 13 residues. CDR3 residues: CASSLQGDNEQFF. In DNA, the CDR3 is TGTGCCAGCAGCCTTCAGGGGGACAATGAGCAGTTCTTC.

This chain joins TRBV28 and TRBJ1-2; 8 bases line up with TRBD1. From germline, CDR1 is MDHEN and CDR2 SYDVKM. This CDR3 is built from 15 residues. V was pared by 7 bases and J by 3 bases, with 10 bases of the junction left unmatched. The CDR3, as DNA: TGTGCCAGCACACCAACAGGGGGACTGTACTATGGCTACACCTTC. It translates to CASTPTGGLYYGYTF.

The count of this clone is one. The V and J genes are TRBV6-2 or TRBV6-3 and TRBJ2-3; 8 bases are shared with TRBD1. The V segment lost 0 bases and the J segment 2 bases; nucleotides outside the gene matches: 4. The CDR3 runs to 16 residues. Germline loops: CDR1 MNHEY, CDR2 SVGEGT. CDR3 residues: CASSYSDRGATDTQYF. The CDR3 region has the DNA TGTGCCAGCAGTTACTCCGACAGGGGCGCCACAGATACGCAGTATTTT.

The chain uses TRBV29-1 and TRBJ1-3; D unresolved. The germline CDR1 and CDR2 sequences are SQVTM and ANQGSEA. Trimming shortened V by 5 bases and J by 8 bases, and 10 bases separated the two germline ends. This CDR3 has 11 residues. CDR3 loop: CSVRGKDTIYF. The CDR3 region has the DNA TGCAGCGTTAGAGGAAAGGACACCATATATTTT.

A few counts support this clone. The chain uses TRBV27 and TRBJ1-1, with 10 nucleotides matching TRBD1. J gave up 4 bases and V 3 bases, and 8 bases lay outside the gene matches. The length of the CDR3 is 16 residues. Per germline, CDR1 MNHEY and CDR2 SMNVEV (reference sequence). The CDR3 is CASSLARTGGGTEAFF. The CDR3 DNA follows: TGTGCCAGCAGTTTGGCGCGGACAGGGGGAGGCACTGAAGCTTTCTTT.

The chain has TRBV11-2 and TRBJ2-5; weak D call: TRBD1 (6 bases). CDR1 SGHAT and CDR2 FQNNGV come from the germline V gene. CDR3 length: 14 residues. Deletions cut 4 bases from V and 0 bases from J, with 9 bases between. CDR3 bases: TGTGCCAGCAGCTATGGGACACACCAAGAGACCCAGTACTTC. This sequence encodes CASSYGTHQETQYF.

The sample holds a few counts of this clone. V usage is TRBV11-3 and J usage is TRBJ1-1; a weak D match, TRBD1 (6 bases). The length of the CDR3 is 13 residues. V lost 3 bases, J lost 3 bases, and 8 bases lay in between. Germline loops: CDR1 SGHNT, CDR2 YENEEA. CDR3 in DNA: TGTGCCAGCAGCTTCACAGGGCACACTGAAGCTTTCTTT. This sequence encodes CASSFTGHTEAFF.

The V gene is TRBV7-2, the J gene TRBJ1-4; possibly TRBD1 for D (5 bases). In germline, CDR1 is SGHTA, CDR2 FQGNSA. This CDR3 has 17 amino acids. Trimming took off 8 bases at V and 8 bases at J, with 27 bases between the two ends. This CDR3 is CASAFLSRVGVNEKLFF. CDR3 nucleotide sequence: TGTGCCAGCGCTTTCCTTAGCAGGGTTGGAGTGAACGAAAAACTGTTTTTT.

The chain joins TRBV10-3 to TRBJ2-4, with 9 nucleotides matching TRBD1. The V gene's germline CDR1 is ENHRY and CDR2 SYGVKD. V dropped 5 bases and J dropped 7; count of bases not matched to a gene: 3. The CDR3 loop spans 13 amino acids. The CDR3 bases are TGTGCCATCAGTTCCGGGACAGGGAACATTCAGTACTTC. Encoded protein: CAISSGTGNIQYF.

V usage is TRBV7-7 and J usage is TRBJ2-2; D might be TRBD1 (5 bases). Germline V gene data show CDR1 as SSHAT and CDR2 as FNYEAQ (reference sequence). Deletions cut 2 bases from V and 6 bases from J, with 16 bases between. This CDR3 has 16 amino acids. CDR3 residues: CASSLYLYRRPGELFF. CDR3 bases: TGTGCCAGCAGCTTATATCTTTACAGGCGGCCCGGGGAGCTGTTTTTT.

The V call is TRBV7-9, the J call TRBJ1-2; D is possibly TRBD1 (5 bases). Germline CDR1 is SEHNR and CDR2 is FQNEAQ (reference sequence). The V end lost 1 base, the J end lost 8 bases, and 17 bases lay between the germline ends. This CDR3 region has 15 residues. In nucleotides, the CDR3 is TGTGCCAGCAGCTTAGAGGTGACAGTAGGGCACGGCTACACCTTC. This encodes CASSLEVTVGHGYTF.

This clone appeared a few times. The rearrangement joins TRBV4-1 to TRBJ1-6; D might be TRBD1 (5 bases). The V end lost 4 bases, the J end lost 8 bases, and 15 bases lay between the germline ends. This CDR3 is built from 15 residues. CDR1 and CDR2 (germline): MGHRA, YSYEKL. CDR3: CASSPRQDKDSPLHF. CDR3 coding DNA: TGCGCCAGCAGCCCCCGGCAGGACAAAGATTCACCCCTCCACTTT.